This T cell receptor (beta chain) was captured in a study of T cells in Graves' hyperthyroidism and ophthalmopathy. Study summary: Prior to any treatment, at the point of initial diagnosis, peripheral blood was collected. Findings of the study overall: Blood also contained most expanded thyroid clonotypes above 0.001.

The investigators amplified TCR beta CDR3 regions from RNA transcripts. Carried out on the TCR CDR3, a first-round RT-PCR used the HTBI primer set. MiXCR was run by TCRdb on the multiplex PCR reads, yielding one entry per CDR3 protein. The sample lists nearly 750,000 distinct CDR3 sequences; approximately 40% were seen once. Trimming pared 7 bases from V and 3 bases from J, leaving 15 bases between. CDR3 size: 15 residues. Per the germline V gene, CDR1 is MNHNY and CDR2 is SVGAGI (reference sequence). Note on this clonotype: Its matching antigen is unknown.

Those patients with uncontrolled infection, other autoimmune disease, pregnancy or lactation were excluded. Fresh peripheral blood, 8 to 10 ml, was the source of the PBMCs. The chain uses TRBV6-6 and TRBJ1-4; D is unresolved. This clonotype was obtained from a woman aged 40 to 55 with Graves' hyperthyroidism. Sequenced sample: blood. The CDR3 here is CASNPAGGSNEKLFF. The DNA of the CDR3 is TGTGCCAGCAATCCCGCGGGTGGGTCTAATGAAAAACTGTTTTTT.